A single sample gave rise to the 13 T cell receptor beta chains below, sequenced in a study of control samples from healthy donors and cancer patients. Profiling relied on immunoSEQ multiplex PCR, and the TCRdb table lists in-frame clones only, not all of them. The repertoire holds some 48,000 clones, with about 94% as singletons. The sequenced sample consisted of PBMCs. These receptors originate from a woman aged 45-59 years with head and neck cancer.

The sample holds one count of this clone. The chain combines TRBV7-8 with TRBJ2-7; maybe TRBD1 (5 bases). Germline assignment: CDR1 SGHVS and CDR2 FQNEAQ. The CDR3 is 12 amino acids. Trimming took 4 bases from V and 4 from J, leaving 8 bases between them. The CDR3 DNA is TGTGCCAGCAGCTCCCAGGGATACGAGCAGTACTTC. Amino acid sequence: CASSSQGYEQYF.

J is TRBJ2-6 and V is TRBV15; D is uncertain. V was cut by 0 bases and J by 1 base, with 4 bases left in between. Germline V gene data show CDR1 as LNHNV and CDR2 as YYDKDF (reference sequence). This CDR3 spans 15 amino acids. The CDR3 here is CATSREGSGANVLTF. CDR3 coding DNA: TGTGCCACCAGCAGAGAGGGGTCTGGGGCCAACGTCCTGACTTTC.

The gene calls are TRBV27 and TRBJ1-3, with 7 positions matching TRBD1. The length of the CDR3 is 13 residues. The ends lost 5 bases at V and 9 bases at J; junction bases unmatched: 7. CDR1 MNHEY and CDR2 SMNVEV come from the germline V gene (reference sequence). The CDR3 sequence: CASSERQGGTIYF. As DNA, the CDR3 is TGTGCCAGCAGTGAACGACAGGGAGGCACCATATATTTT.

V gene TRBV28 combines with J gene TRBJ1-1; no definite D call. V was clipped by 7 bases and J by 2 bases, with 5 bases between them. CDR3 length equals 11 residues. From germline, CDR1 is MDHEN and CDR2 SYDVKM. Here the CDR3 reads CASTINTEAFF. The CDR3 nucleotides are TGTGCCAGCACCATTAACACTGAAGCTTTCTTT.

The J gene is TRBJ1-5, the V gene TRBV5-6; 8 bases are shared with TRBD1. This CDR3 has 18 amino acids. Trimming cost V 1 base and J 0 bases; bases outside gene matches: 9. Looked up from germline, CDR1 is SGHDT and CDR2 is YYEEEE. CDR3 DNA sequence: TGTGCCAGCAGCTTGTCTCGTTCAGGGGGCTTTAGCAATCAGCCCCAGCATTTT. Amino acids: CASSLSRSGGFSNQPQHF.

This chain joins TRBV2 and TRBJ2-3; unclear D gene. V gave up 6 bases and J gave up 4 bases, with 11 bases separating them. This CDR3 has 13 residues. Germline CDR1 reads SNHLY; CDR2 reads FYNNEI. CDR3 bases: TGTGCCAGCAGCGCGCAGCGCCCAGATACGCAGTATTTT. Protein: CASSAQRPDTQYF.

The CDR3 bases are TGCGCCAGCAGCCAAGAAGGAAGCCCCTACAATGAGCAGTTCTTC. Translation: CASSQEGSPYNEQFF. The chain uses TRBV4-3 and TRBJ2-1; no clear D gene. Germline-derived CDR1 and CDR2 are LGHNA and YSLEER. The CDR3 is 15 residues long. The V and J ends lost 0 bases and 2 bases respectively, with 8 bases between them.

This rearrangement joins TRBV10-2 to TRBJ1-2; D gene ambiguous. CDR1 and CDR2 (germline): WSHSY, SAAADI. Trimming removed 1 base at V and 5 bases at J, with 5 bases between. CDR3 length equals 12 residues. CDR3 DNA: TGCGCCAGCAGTGAGTGGGGATATGGCTACACCTTC. This gives the protein CASSEWGYGYTF.

The J gene is TRBJ1-2, the V gene TRBV14; no clear D gene. There are 13 residues in the CDR3. Trimming cost V 0 bases and J 4 bases, with 6 bases left between them. Germline V gene sequence: CDR1 SGHDN, CDR2 FVKESK. The chain's CDR3 is CASSQESSYGYTF. In nucleotides, the CDR3 is TGTGCCAGCAGCCAAGAGTCCAGCTATGGCTACACCTTC.

The rearrangement links TRBV7-9 to TRBJ2-7, with 8 positions matching TRBD1. CDR1 and CDR2 (germline): SEHNR, FQNEAQ (reference sequence). The CDR3 contains 15 residues. V trimming: 5 bases; J trimming: 3 bases; junction bases outside the gene matches: 9. DNA of the CDR3: TGTGCCAGCAGCCTCTCGACAGGGGTTTTCTACGAGCAGTACTTC. Residues: CASSLSTGVFYEQYF.

As concerns this clone: The same CDR3 is also encoded by other DNA sequences in this sample. The chain has TRBV19 and TRBJ2-7; tentative D call: TRBD2 (5 bases). This CDR3 has 13 residues. The germline gives CDR1 LNHDA, CDR2 SQIVND (reference sequence). Trimming removed 3 bases at V and 3 bases at J, with 9 bases between. The CDR3 sequence is CASSMGSNYEQYF. For the CDR3, the DNA is TGTGCCAGTAGTATGGGGAGCAACTACGAGCAGTACTTC.

This clone was recorded only once. The rearrangement links TRBV4-2 to TRBJ1-4; TRBD1 is a possible D gene (5 bases). CDR1 and CDR2 (germline): LGHNA, YNFKEQ. V was trimmed by 6 bases and J by 4 bases, leaving 12 bases between them. The CDR3 is 14 amino acids. The CDR3 DNA is TGTGCCAGCAGGCAGGGACGGTTTAATGAAAAACTGTTTTTT. This codes for CASRQGRFNEKLFF.

This chain links TRBV28 with TRBJ2-1; either TRBD1 or TRBD2 may fit D (6 bases each). The CDR3 has 16 residues. The germline V gene encodes CDR1 MDHEN and CDR2 SYDVKM. V lost 4 bases, J lost 7 bases, and 20 bases lay in between. The CDR3 loop reads CASSSPGRVGGNEQFF. The CDR3 DNA reads as TGTGCCAGCAGTTCCCCCGGCAGGGTAGGGGGGAATGAGCAGTTCTTC.